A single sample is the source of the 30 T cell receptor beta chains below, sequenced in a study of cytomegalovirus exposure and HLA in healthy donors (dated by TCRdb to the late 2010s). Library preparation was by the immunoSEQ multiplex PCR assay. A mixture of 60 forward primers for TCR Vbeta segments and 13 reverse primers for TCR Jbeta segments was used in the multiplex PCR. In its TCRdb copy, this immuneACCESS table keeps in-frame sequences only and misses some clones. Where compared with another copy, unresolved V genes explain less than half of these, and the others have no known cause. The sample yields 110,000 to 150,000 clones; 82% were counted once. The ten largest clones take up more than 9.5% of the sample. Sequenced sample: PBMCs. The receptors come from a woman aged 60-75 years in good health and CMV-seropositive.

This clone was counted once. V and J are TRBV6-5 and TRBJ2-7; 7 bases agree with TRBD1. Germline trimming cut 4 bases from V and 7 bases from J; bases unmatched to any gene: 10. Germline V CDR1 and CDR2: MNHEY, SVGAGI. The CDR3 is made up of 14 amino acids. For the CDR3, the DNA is TGTGCCAGCAGTTCAACAGGGGTTGGGCGGGAGCAGTACTTC. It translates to CASSSTGVGREQYF.

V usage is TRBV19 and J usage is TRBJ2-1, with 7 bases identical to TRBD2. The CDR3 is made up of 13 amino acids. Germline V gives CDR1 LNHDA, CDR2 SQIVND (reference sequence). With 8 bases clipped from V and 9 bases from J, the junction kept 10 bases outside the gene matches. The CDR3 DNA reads TGTGCCAGTTTGCGGGAGAGCTCGGGTGAGCAGTTCTTC. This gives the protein CASLRESSGEQFF. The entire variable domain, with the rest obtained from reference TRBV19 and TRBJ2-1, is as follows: DGGITQSPKYLFRKEGQNVTLSCEQNLNHDAMYWYRQDPGQGLRLIYYSQIVNDFQKGDIAEGYSVSREKKESFPLTVTSAQKNPTAFYLCASLRESSGEQFFGPGTRLTVL.

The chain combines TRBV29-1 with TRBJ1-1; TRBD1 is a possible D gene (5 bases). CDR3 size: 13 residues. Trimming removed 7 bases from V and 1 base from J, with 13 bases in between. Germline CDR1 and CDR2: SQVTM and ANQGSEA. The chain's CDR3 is CSARGGTNTEAFF. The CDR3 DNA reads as TGCAGCGCCCGCGGAGGGACGAACACTGAAGCTTTCTTT.

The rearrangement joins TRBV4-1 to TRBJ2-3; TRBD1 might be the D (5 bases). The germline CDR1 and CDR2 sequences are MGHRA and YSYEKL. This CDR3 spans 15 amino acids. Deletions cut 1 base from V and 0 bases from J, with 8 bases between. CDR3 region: CASSQVRASTDTQYF. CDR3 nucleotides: TGCGCCAGCAGCCAAGTCAGGGCTAGCACAGATACGCAGTATTTT.

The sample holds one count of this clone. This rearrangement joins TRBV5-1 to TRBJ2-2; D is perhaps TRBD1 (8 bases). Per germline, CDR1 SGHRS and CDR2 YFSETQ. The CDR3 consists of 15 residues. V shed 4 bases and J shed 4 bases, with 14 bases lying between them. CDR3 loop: CASSPDREGTGELFF. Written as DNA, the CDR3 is TGCGCCAGCAGCCCGGACAGGGAGGGCACCGGGGAGCTGTTTTTT.

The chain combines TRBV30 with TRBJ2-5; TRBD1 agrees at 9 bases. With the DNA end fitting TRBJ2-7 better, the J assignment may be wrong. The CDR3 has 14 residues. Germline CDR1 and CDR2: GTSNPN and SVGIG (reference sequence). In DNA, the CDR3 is TGTGCCTGGAGTGTAGACAGGGGGAGCTACGAGCAGTACTTC. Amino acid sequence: CAWSVDRGSYEQYF.

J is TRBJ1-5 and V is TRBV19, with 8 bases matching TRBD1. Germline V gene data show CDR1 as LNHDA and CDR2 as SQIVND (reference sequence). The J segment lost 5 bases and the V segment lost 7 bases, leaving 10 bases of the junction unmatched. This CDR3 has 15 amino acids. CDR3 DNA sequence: TGTGCCAGTACCCGGGGGACAGGTCGAGATCAGCCCCAGCATTTT. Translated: CASTRGTGRDQPQHF.

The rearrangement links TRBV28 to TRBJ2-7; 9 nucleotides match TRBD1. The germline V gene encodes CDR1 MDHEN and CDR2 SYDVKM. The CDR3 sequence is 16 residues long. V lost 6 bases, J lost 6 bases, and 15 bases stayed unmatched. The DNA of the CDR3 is TGTGCCAGCAGCGACCTAACCTGGACAGGGGTGGTCGAGCAGTACTTC. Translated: CASSDLTWTGVVEQYF.

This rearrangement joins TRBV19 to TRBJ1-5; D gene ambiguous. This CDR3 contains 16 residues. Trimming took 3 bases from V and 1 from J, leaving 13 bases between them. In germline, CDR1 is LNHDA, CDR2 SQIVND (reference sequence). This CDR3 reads CASSIPPLMSNQPQHF. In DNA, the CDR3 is TGTGCCAGTAGTATCCCGCCCCTAATGAGCAATCAGCCCCAGCATTTT.

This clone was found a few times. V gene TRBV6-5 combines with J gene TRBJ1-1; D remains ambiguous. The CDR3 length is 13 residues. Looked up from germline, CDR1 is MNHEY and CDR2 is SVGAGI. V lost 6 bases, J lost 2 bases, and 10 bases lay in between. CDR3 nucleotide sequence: TGTGCCAGCAGCCTCCTAGGAAACACTGAAGCTTTCTTT. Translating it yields CASSLLGNTEAFF.

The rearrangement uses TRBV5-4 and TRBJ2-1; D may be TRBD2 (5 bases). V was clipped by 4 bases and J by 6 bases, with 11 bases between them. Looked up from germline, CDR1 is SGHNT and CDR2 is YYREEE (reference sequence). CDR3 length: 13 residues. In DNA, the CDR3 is TGTGCCAGCAGCCCGAGGGCCACCAATGAGCAGTTCTTC. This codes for CASSPRATNEQFF.

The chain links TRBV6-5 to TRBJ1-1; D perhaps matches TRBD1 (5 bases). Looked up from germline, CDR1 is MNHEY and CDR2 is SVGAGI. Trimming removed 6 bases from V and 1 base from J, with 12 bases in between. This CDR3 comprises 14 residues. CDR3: CASSPTRENTEAFF. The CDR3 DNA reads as TGTGCCAGCAGCCCTACCAGGGAGAACACTGAAGCTTTCTTT.

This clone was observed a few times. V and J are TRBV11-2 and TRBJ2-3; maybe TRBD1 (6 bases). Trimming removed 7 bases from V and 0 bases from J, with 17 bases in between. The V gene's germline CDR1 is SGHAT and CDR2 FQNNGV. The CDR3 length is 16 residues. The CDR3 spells CASTLRGGASTDTQYF. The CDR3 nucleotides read TGTGCCAGCACCCTTCGTGGGGGCGCGAGCACAGATACGCAGTATTTT.

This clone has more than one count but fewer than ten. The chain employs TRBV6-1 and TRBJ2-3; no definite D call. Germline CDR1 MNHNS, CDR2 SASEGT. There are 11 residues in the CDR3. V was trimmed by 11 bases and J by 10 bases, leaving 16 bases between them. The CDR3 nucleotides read TGTGCCGCCCGCGATTTTCGTTCGCAGTATTTT. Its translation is CAARDFRSQYF.

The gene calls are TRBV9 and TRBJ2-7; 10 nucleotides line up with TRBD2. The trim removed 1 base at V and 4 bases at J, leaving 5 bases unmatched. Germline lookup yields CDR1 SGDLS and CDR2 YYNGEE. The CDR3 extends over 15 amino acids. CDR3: CASSVRASGSYEQYF. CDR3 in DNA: TGTGCCAGCAGCGTACGGGCTAGCGGGAGTTACGAGCAGTACTTC.

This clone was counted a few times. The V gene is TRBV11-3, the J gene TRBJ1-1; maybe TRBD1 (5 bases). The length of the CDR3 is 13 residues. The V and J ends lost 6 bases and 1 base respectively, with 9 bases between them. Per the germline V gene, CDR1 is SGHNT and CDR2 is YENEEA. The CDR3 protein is CASREGRNTEAFF. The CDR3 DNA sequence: TGTGCCAGCAGGGAGGGGAGGAACACTGAAGCTTTCTTT.

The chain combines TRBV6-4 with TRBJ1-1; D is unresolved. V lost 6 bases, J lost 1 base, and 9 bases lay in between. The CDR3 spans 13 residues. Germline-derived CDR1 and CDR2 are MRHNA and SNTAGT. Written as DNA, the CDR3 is TGTGCCAGCAGGATGAAAGCGAACACTGAAGCTTTCTTT. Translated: CASRMKANTEAFF.

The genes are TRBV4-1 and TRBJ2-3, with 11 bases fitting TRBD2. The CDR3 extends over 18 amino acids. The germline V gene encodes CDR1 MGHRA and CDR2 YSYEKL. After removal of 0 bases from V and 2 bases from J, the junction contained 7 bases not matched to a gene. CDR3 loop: CASSQDFGTSGYTDTQYF. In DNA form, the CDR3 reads TGCGCCAGCAGCCAAGATTTCGGGACTAGCGGATACACAGATACGCAGTATTTT.

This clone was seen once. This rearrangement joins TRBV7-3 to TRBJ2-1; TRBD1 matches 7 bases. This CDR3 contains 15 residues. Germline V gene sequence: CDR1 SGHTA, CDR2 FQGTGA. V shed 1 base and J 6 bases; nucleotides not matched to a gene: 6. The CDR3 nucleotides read TGTGCCAGCAGCTTAAGGAGGACAGGAGGCAATGAGCAGTTCTTC. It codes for CASSLRRTGGNEQFF.

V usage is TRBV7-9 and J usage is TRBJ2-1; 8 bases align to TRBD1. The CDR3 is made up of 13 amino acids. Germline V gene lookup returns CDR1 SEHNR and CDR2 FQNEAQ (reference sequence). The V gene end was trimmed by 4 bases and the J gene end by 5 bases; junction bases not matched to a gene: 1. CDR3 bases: TGTGCCAGCAGCTCGGACAGGGACAATGAGCAGTTCTTC. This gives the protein CASSSDRDNEQFF.

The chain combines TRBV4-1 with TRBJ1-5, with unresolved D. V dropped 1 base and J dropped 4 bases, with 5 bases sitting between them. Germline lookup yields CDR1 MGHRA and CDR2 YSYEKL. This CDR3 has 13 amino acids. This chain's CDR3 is CASSQGGNQPQHF. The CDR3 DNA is TGCGCCAGCAGCCAAGGCGGTAATCAGCCCCAGCATTTT.

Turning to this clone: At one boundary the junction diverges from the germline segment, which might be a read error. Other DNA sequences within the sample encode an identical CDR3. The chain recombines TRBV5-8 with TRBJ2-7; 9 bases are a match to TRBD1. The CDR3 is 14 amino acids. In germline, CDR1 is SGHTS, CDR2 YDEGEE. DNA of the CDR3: TGCGCCAGCAGCTTGGGACAGGGAGTTTACGAGCAGTACTTC. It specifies CASSLGQGVYEQYF.

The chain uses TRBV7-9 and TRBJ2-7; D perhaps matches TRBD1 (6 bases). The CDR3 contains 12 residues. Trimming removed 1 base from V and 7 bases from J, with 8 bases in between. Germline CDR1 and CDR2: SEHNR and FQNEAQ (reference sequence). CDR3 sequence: CASSLVRGEQYF. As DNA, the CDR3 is TGTGCCAGCAGCTTAGTAAGGGGGGAGCAGTACTTC.

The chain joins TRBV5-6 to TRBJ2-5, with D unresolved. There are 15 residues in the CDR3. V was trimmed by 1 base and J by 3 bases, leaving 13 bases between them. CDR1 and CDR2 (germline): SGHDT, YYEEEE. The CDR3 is CASSLTTSVKETQYF. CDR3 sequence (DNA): TGTGCCAGCAGCTTGACCACCTCAGTAAAAGAGACCCAGTACTTC.

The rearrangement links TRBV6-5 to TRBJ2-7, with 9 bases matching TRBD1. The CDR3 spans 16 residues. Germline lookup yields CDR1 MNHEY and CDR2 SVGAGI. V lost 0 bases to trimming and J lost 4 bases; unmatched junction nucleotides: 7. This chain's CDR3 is CASSYSRDRGEYEQYF. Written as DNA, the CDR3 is TGTGCCAGCAGTTACTCTAGAGACAGGGGGGAGTACGAGCAGTACTTC.

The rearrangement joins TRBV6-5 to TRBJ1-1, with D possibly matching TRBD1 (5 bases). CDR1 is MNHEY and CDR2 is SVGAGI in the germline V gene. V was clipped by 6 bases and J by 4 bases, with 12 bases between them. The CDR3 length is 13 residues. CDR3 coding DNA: TGTGCCAGCAGGTCGATGGGGGGCACTGAAGCTTTCTTT. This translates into CASRSMGGTEAFF.

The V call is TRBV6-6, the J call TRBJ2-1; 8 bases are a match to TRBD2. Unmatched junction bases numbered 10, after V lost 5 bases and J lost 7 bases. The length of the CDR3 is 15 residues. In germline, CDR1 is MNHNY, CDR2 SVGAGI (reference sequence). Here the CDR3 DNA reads TGTGCCAGCAGTGTTGGACTAGCAGACTGGAATGAGCAGTTCTTC. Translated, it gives CASSVGLADWNEQFF.

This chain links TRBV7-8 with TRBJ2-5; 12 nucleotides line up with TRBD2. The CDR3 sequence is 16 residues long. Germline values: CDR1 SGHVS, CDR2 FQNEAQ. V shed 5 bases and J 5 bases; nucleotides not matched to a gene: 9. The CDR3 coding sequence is TGTGCCAGCAGCCGCCAACTAGCGGGAGGATCGGAGACCCAGTACTTC. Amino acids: CASSRQLAGGSETQYF.

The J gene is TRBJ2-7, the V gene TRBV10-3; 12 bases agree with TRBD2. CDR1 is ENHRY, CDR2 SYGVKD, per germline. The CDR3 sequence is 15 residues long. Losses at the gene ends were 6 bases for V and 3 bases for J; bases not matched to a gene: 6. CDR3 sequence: CAIRWASGRGYEQYF. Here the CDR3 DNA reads TGTGCCATCAGGTGGGCTAGCGGGAGGGGCTACGAGCAGTACTTC.

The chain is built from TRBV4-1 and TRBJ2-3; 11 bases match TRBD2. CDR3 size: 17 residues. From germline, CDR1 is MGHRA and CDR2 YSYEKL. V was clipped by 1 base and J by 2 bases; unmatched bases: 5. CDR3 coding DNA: TGCGCCAGCAGCCAAGGGCCGGGACTAGCGGTCACAGATACGCAGTATTTT. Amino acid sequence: CASSQGPGLAVTDTQYF.